Each of the 19 T cell receptor beta chains below was sequenced from the same sample in a study of vaccination effects on CD4 cells after COVID-19. Isolating CD4+ T cells followed about 10 days of culture. Either the mRNA-1273 or the BNT162b2 vaccine was given to participants as two doses. For these receptors, no antigen is known. The protocol was immunoSEQ multiplex PCR, while the TCRdb copy is restricted to in-frame clones and leaves out a portion. The data contain 65,000 to 90,000 clones, about 73% of them singletons. Sequences were derived from CD4+ T cells from PBMCs cultured without peptide, sampled after COVID-19 vaccination. These receptor sequences come from a human donor who received a COVID-19 vaccine.

The chain has TRBV5-1 and TRBJ1-4; TRBD1 matches 7 bases. Per germline, CDR1 SGHRS and CDR2 YFSETQ. The CDR3 contains 15 residues. J lost 4 bases, V lost 2 bases, and 5 bases had no gene match. The chain's CDR3 is CASSFLGQDNEKLFF. CDR3 nucleotides: TGCGCCAGCAGCTTCCTAGGACAGGATAATGAAAAACTGTTTTTT.

This clone was detected only once. The rearrangement joins TRBV5-1 to TRBJ2-5; 13 bases align to TRBD2. Per the germline V gene, CDR1 is SGHRS and CDR2 is YFSETQ. The CDR3 contains 18 residues. The ends lost 5 bases at V and 4 bases at J; junction bases unmatched: 14. The CDR3, as DNA: TGCGCCAGCAGTCCGGGACTAGCGGGGTATCGTGGTCGAGAGACCCAGTACTTC. Translated, it gives CASSPGLAGYRGRETQYF. Complete variable domain (other parts from reference TRBV5-1 and TRBJ2-5): KAGVTQTPRYLIKTRGQQVTLSCSPISGHRSVSWYQQTPGQGLQFLFEYFSETQRNKGNFPGRFSGRQFSNSRSEMNVSTLELGDSALYLCASSPGLAGYRGRETQYFGPGTRLLVL.

The chain couples TRBV7-2 to TRBJ2-2; D unclear. With 7 bases removed from V and 0 bases from J, the gap between germline ends came to 12 bases. The CDR3 has 15 amino acids. The germline V gene encodes CDR1 SGHTA and CDR2 FQGNSA. The chain's CDR3 is CASITPPANTGELFF. The CDR3 DNA follows: TGTGCCAGCATAACGCCCCCAGCGAACACCGGGGAGCTGTTTTTT.

The J gene is TRBJ2-2, the V gene TRBV14; tentatively, D is TRBD1 (5 bases). CDR3 size: 13 residues. Looked up from germline, CDR1 is SGHDN and CDR2 is FVKESK. The germline V and J ends were trimmed by 3 bases and 6 bases, with 8 bases remaining between them. CDR3 bases: TGTGCCAGCAGCCAGCAGGGCGCCGGGGAGCTGTTTTTT. Amino acids: CASSQQGAGELFF.

The chain uses TRBV25-1 and TRBJ1-5, with D possibly TRBD1 on 5 matching bases. Trimming removed 1 base at V and 9 bases at J, with 13 bases between. The CDR3 consists of 14 residues. The V gene's germline CDR1 is MGHDK and CDR2 SYGVNS. CDR3 bases: TGTGCCAGCAGTGAATCCCGACAGCTAGGGCCCCAGCATTTT. Translated: CASSESRQLGPQHF.

J is TRBJ2-2 and V is TRBV6-1, with a possible D match to TRBD1 (6 bases). The CDR3 is made up of 16 amino acids. CDR1 is MNHNS, CDR2 SASEGT, per germline. V lost 2 bases, J lost 0 bases, and 10 bases lay in between. The chain's CDR3 is CASSEMRTANTGELFF. The CDR3 region has the DNA TGTGCCAGCAGTGAAATGAGGACAGCGAACACCGGGGAGCTGTTTTTT.

The chain joins TRBV30 to TRBJ2-4; D may be TRBD1 or TRBD2 (5 bases each). V shed 2 bases and J shed 7 bases, with 15 bases lying between them. Germline CDR1 reads GTSNPN; CDR2 reads SVGIG (reference sequence). This CDR3 is 14 amino acids long. The CDR3 DNA reads as TGTGCCTGGAGTCCCCCCGGGTGGGGGAACATTCAGTACTTC. Residues: CAWSPPGWGNIQYF.

The rearrangement uses TRBV7-3 and TRBJ2-2; D is possibly TRBD1 (5 bases). CDR1 and CDR2 (germline): SGHTA, FQGTGA. Trimming took off 4 bases at V and 3 bases at J, with 12 bases between the two ends. The CDR3 covers 15 residues. Here the CDR3 DNA reads TGTGCCAGCAGCTCCCAGGGAATCTACACCGGGGAGCTGTTTTTT. Translated: CASSSQGIYTGELFF.

This chain joins TRBV7-6 and TRBJ2-3; 7 bases are a match to TRBD1. CDR1 SGHVS and CDR2 FNYEAQ come from the germline V gene. The CDR3 spans 16 residues. With V trimmed by 5 bases and J by 4 bases, 12 bases remained unmatched. This chain's CDR3 is CASSRRTGDGADTQYF. DNA of the CDR3: TGTGCCAGCAGCAGACGAACAGGGGACGGTGCAGATACGCAGTATTTT.

This clone appeared a single time. The CDR3 loop is CASSLQAYGYTF. CDR3 DNA sequence: TGTGCCAGCAGTTTACAGGCCTATGGCTACACCTTC. This sequence joins TRBV6-2 or TRBV6-3 and TRBJ1-2; possibly TRBD1 for D (5 bases). Trimming left V 4 bases short and J 4 bases short, with 7 bases between. Germline V CDR1 and CDR2: MNHEY, SVGEGT. The length of the CDR3 is 12 residues.

V gene TRBV6-2 or TRBV6-3 combines with J gene TRBJ2-3; 7 positions agree with TRBD1. Germline-derived CDR1 and CDR2 are MNHEY and SVGEGT. CDR3 size: 16 residues. V was pared by 1 base and J by 1 base, with 5 bases of the junction left unmatched. Here the CDR3 reads CASSYWTGQRTDTQYF. Here the CDR3 DNA reads TGTGCCAGCAGTTACTGGACGGGACAGCGCACAGATACGCAGTATTTT.

The chain is built from TRBV7-8 and TRBJ2-5, with D unclear. The germline V gene has CDR1 SGHVS and CDR2 FQNEAQ. Trimming removed 1 base at V and 2 bases at J, with 11 bases between. CDR3 length: 15 residues. The CDR3 sequence is CASSLVGVEQETQYF. The CDR3 coding sequence is TGTGCCAGCAGCTTAGTTGGAGTGGAACAAGAGACCCAGTACTTC.

The rearrangement uses TRBV19 and TRBJ2-1; 10 nucleotides line up with TRBD1. The CDR3 extends over 19 amino acids. CDR1 and CDR2 from the germline V gene are LNHDA and SQIVND (reference sequence). V dropped 3 bases and J dropped 6; count of bases not matched to a gene: 17. The CDR3 here is CASSIVAGQGLLPVNEQFF. CDR3 nucleotides: TGTGCCAGTAGTATTGTAGCGGGACAGGGGCTTTTACCGGTCAATGAGCAGTTCTTC.

V usage is TRBV12-3 or TRBV12-4 and J usage is TRBJ1-2, with a weak D call TRBD1 (5 bases). The CDR3 is 13 residues long. V gave up 2 bases and J gave up 2 bases, with 6 bases separating them. In nucleotides, the CDR3 is TGTGCCAGCAGTTTATGGGGGAACTATGGCTACACCTTC. Residues: CASSLWGNYGYTF.

V usage is TRBV19 and J usage is TRBJ2-4, with TRBD2 identical over 11 bases. From germline, CDR1 is LNHDA and CDR2 SQIVND (reference sequence). The length of the CDR3 is 18 residues. Unmatched junction bases numbered 8, after V lost 4 bases and J lost 0 bases. The CDR3 loop is CASSTRGSGGVAKNIQYF. The CDR3 DNA reads as TGTGCCAGTAGTACCCGTGGTAGCGGGGGGGTAGCCAAAAACATTCAGTACTTC.

The table lists this clone with a few counts. The CDR3, as DNA: TGTGCCAGCAATCGGGGGTCCTACGAGCAGTACGTC. Amino acid sequence: CASNRGSYEQYV. The chain couples TRBV2 to TRBJ2-7; weak D call: TRBD2 (6 bases). V was trimmed by 7 bases and J by 1 base, leaving 8 bases between them. Per germline, CDR1 SNHLY and CDR2 FYNNEI. This CDR3 spans 12 amino acids.

The chain recombines TRBV24-1 with TRBJ2-5; 7 bases map to TRBD2. CDR1 is KGHDR, CDR2 SFDVKD, per germline. With V trimmed by 3 bases and J by 7 bases, 7 bases remained unmatched. This CDR3 region has 14 residues. The CDR3: CATSDPGGEGTQYF. DNA of the CDR3: TGTGCCACCAGTGATCCAGGCGGGGAGGGGACCCAGTACTTC.

This chain connects TRBV6-5 to TRBJ2-5; 11 bases map to TRBD1. Germline V lookup: CDR1 MNHEY, CDR2 SVGAGI. The CDR3 consists of 14 residues. V lost 7 bases and J lost 5; bases outside the gene matches: 6. Here the CDR3 reads CASTRTGGMETQYF. CDR3 nucleotides: TGTGCCAGCACCCGGACAGGGGGCATGGAGACCCAGTACTTC.

This clone was seen more than once but under ten times. The V gene is TRBV19, the J gene TRBJ2-3, with D perhaps matching TRBD2 (6 bases). Per germline, CDR1 LNHDA and CDR2 SQIVND (reference sequence). This CDR3 spans 14 amino acids. The V end was cut by 5 bases, the J end by 6 bases, with 15 bases between. The CDR3 nucleotides are TGTGCCAGTAGTTTCGGGACTCTGGGGGATACGCAGTATTTT. It translates to CASSFGTLGDTQYF.